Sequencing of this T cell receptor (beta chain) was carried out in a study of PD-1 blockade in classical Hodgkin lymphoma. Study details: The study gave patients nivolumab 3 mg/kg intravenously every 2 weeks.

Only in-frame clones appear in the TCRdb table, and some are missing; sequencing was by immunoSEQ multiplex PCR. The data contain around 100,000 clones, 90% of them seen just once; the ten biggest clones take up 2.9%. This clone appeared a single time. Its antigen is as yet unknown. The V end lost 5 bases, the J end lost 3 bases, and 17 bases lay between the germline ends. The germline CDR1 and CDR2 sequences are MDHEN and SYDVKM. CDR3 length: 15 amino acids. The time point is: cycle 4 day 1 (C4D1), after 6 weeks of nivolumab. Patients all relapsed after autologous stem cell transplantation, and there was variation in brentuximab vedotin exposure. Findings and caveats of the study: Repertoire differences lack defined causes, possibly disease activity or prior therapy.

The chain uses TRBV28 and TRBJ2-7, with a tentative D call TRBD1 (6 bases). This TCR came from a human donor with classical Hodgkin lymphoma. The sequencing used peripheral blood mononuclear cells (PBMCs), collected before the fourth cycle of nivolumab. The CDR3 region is CASSPTGHEYYEQYF. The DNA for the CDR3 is TGTGCCAGCAGTCCAACAGGGCACGAATACTACGAGCAGTACTTC.